The rows below give T cell receptor beta chains drawn from one sample of a study of T cell responses to AZD1222 COVID-19 vaccine. Only in-frame clones appear in the TCRdb table, and some are missing; sequencing was by immunoSEQ multiplex PCR. The profile shows under 100,000 clones, 75% to 90% of them singletons. Here the sequenced sample was peripheral blood, taken 28 days after the second AZD1222 dose. The receptors were gathered from an adult who received the AZD1222 COVID-19 vaccine. Both conserved end residues are part of each CDR3. Fields, in order: V gene, CDR3 length, D gene, clone size, J gene, CDR3 protein, CDR3 DNA. A D gene is named only where the DNA matches it firmly. Not all rows give a size; the values are once, few, many and, for expanded clones, a class.

V: TRBV19; length: 15; D: -; size: -; J: TRBJ1-5; CDR3: CASSMGAGGNQPQHF; DNA: TGTGCCAGTAGTATGGGGGCAGGGGGCAATCAGCCCCAGCATTTT
V: TRBV15; length: 12; D: -; size: -; J: TRBJ1-2; CDR3: CATSRDAYGYTF; DNA: TGTGCCACCAGCAGAGATGCCTATGGCTACACCTTC
V: TRBV6-1; length: 15; D: -; size: -; J: TRBJ1-5; CDR3: CASSDPSQFKQPQHF; DNA: TGTGCCAGCAGTGACCCCAGCCAGTTTAAGCAGCCCCAGCATTTT
V: TRBV27; length: 13; D: -; size: once; J: TRBJ1-2; CDR3: CASSHRQSYGYTF; DNA: TGTGCCAGCAGCCACAGACAGTCCTATGGCTACACCTTC
V: TRBV7-9; length: 16; D: TRBD2; size: -; J: TRBJ2-1; CDR3: CASSLATKRDGNEQFF; DNA: TGTGCCAGCAGCTTAGCGACTAAGCGGGATGGTAATGAGCAGTTCTTC
V: TRBV4-2; length: 15; D: -; size: -; J: TRBJ2-3; CDR3: CASSQNTGGTDTQYF; DNA: TGTGCCAGCAGCCAAAATACAGGAGGCACAGATACGCAGTATTTT
V: TRBV19; length: 14; D: -; size: few; J: TRBJ2-2; CDR3: CASSIDKGTGELFF; DNA: TGTGCCAGTAGTATAGACAAGGGAACCGGGGAGCTGTTTTTT
V: TRBV14; length: 16; D: -; size: -; J: TRBJ1-6; CDR3: CASSQGAGPINSPLHF; DNA: TGTGCCAGCAGCCAGGGGGCAGGACCGATCAATTCACCCCTCCACTTT
V: TRBV4-1; length: 14; D: TRBD2; size: -; J: TRBJ2-5; CDR3: CASGMSGSQETQYF; DNA: TGCGCCAGTGGGATGAGCGGGAGTCAAGAGACCCAGTACTTC
V: TRBV7-8; length: 14; D: -; size: -; J: TRBJ2-1; CDR3: CASSFEGLNNEQFF; DNA: TGTGCCAGCAGCTTTGAGGGGCTCAACAATGAGCAGTTCTTC
V: TRBV28; length: 16; D: -; size: -; J: TRBJ2-3; CDR3: CASSPGLARRTDTQYF; DNA: TGTGCCAGCAGTCCCGGGCTAGCTCGCCGCACAGATACGCAGTATTTT
V: TRBV28; length: 12; D: -; size: -; J: TRBJ1-6; CDR3: CASSSPLALGHF; DNA: TGTGCCAGCAGTTCCCCTCTGGCCTTGGGCCACTTT
V: TRBV11-3; length: 18; D: TRBD2; size: -; J: TRBJ2-1; CDR3: CASSLVYSGGGAGNEQFF; DNA: TGTGCCAGCAGCTTAGTTTATTCCGGCGGGGGGGCCGGCAATGAGCAGTTCTTC
V: TRBV3-1/TRBV3-2; length: 15; D: -; size: -; J: TRBJ2-7; CDR3: CASSQGLTSSYEQYF; DNA: TGTGCCAGCAGCCAAGGACTTACGAGCTCCTACGAGCAGTACTTC
V: TRBV28; length: 15; D: TRBD1; size: -; J: TRBJ1-4; CDR3: CASSLSTGWSEKLFF; DNA: TGTGCCAGCAGTTTATCGACAGGGTGGAGTGAAAAACTGTTTTTT
V: TRBV6-2/TRBV6-3; length: 19; D: TRBD2; size: -; J: TRBJ2-4; CDR3: CASSYSFQRGPRTQNIQYF; DNA: TGTGCCAGCAGTTACTCTTTCCAGCGGGGGCCCCGGACGCAAAACATTCAGTACTTC
V: TRBV5-5; length: 14; D: TRBD1; size: few; J: TRBJ1-2; CDR3: CASSIRQGELGYTF; DNA: TGTGCCAGCAGCATTCGACAGGGGGAACTCGGCTACACCTTC
V: TRBV18; length: 16; D: -; size: -; J: TRBJ2-2; CDR3: CASSRTGTVNTGELFF; DNA: TGTGCCAGCTCACGAACCGGGACGGTGAACACCGGGGAGCTGTTTTTT
V: TRBV7-2; length: 15; D: -; size: -; J: TRBJ1-1; CDR3: CASSSAPGGSTEAFF; DNA: TGTGCCAGCAGCTCCGCGCCGGGGGGATCCACTGAAGCTTTCTTT
V: TRBV28; length: 15; D: TRBD1; size: -; J: TRBJ2-7; CDR3: CASSFPRGSSYEQYF; DNA: TGTGCCAGCAGTTTCCCCAGGGGGAGTTCCTACGAGCAGTACTTC
V: TRBV7-9; length: 17; D: TRBD1; size: -; J: TRBJ1-4; CDR3: CASSLGRQGRSNEKLFF; DNA: TGTGCCAGCAGCTTGGGCCGACAGGGACGGTCTAATGAAAAACTGTTTTTT
V: TRBV7-9; length: 14; D: -; size: -; J: TRBJ1-1; CDR3: CASSLDGLNTEAFF; DNA: TGTGCCAGCAGCTTAGACGGATTGAACACTGAAGCTTTCTTT
V: TRBV10-1; length: 15; D: -; size: -; J: TRBJ2-1; CDR3: CASSGTGWRGNEQFF; DNA: TGCGCCAGCAGCGGAACAGGGTGGAGGGGTAATGAGCAGTTCTTC
V: TRBV6-2/TRBV6-3; length: 13; D: -; size: -; J: TRBJ1-2; CDR3: CASSYPSRTGYTF; DNA: TGTGCCAGCAGTTACCCCTCGAGGACTGGCTACACCTTC
V: TRBV24-1; length: 15; D: -; size: once; J: TRBJ2-3; CDR3: CATSDPTEHRDTQYF; DNA: TGTGCCACCAGTGATCCCACCGAACATAGGGATACGCAGTATTTT
V: TRBV5-1; length: 12; D: -; size: -; J: TRBJ2-5; CDR3: CASSKGLETQYF; DNA: TGCGCCAGCAGCAAGGGTTTGGAGACCCAGTACTTC
V: TRBV10-2; length: 14; D: -; size: -; J: TRBJ2-2; CDR3: CASSGGGAAGELFF; DNA: TGCGCCAGCAGTGGTGGGGGAGCCGCCGGGGAGCTGTTTTTT
V: TRBV6-2/TRBV6-3; length: 15; D: TRBD1; size: -; J: TRBJ1-1; CDR3: CASSYYGTGNTEAFF; DNA: TGTGCCAGCAGTTATTATGGGACAGGGAACACTGAAGCTTTCTTT
V: TRBV24-1; length: 14; D: -; size: -; J: TRBJ2-1; CDR3: CATDHPGQYNEQFF; DNA: TGTGCCACCGATCACCCGGGGCAGTACAATGAGCAGTTCTTC
V: TRBV24-1; length: 13; D: -; size: -; J: TRBJ2-5; CDR3: CATSPTNQETQYF; DNA: TGTGCCACCAGTCCGACTAACCAAGAGACCCAGTACTTC
V: TRBV10-1; length: 16; D: TRBD2; size: -; J: TRBJ2-5; CDR3: CASSGGLAGRGETQYF; DNA: TGCGCCAGCAGTGGCGGACTAGCGGGGAGGGGAGAGACCCAGTACTTC
V: TRBV27; length: 17; D: TRBD2; size: once; J: TRBJ2-2; CDR3: CASSRVAASGYTGELFF; DNA: TGTGCCAGCAGTCGAGTCGCGGCTAGCGGCTACACCGGGGAGCTGTTTTTT
V: TRBV19; length: 13; D: -; size: few; J: TRBJ1-1; CDR3: CASSAGRNTEAFF; DNA: TGTGCCAGTAGTGCGGGGAGGAACACTGAAGCTTTCTTT